This paragraph reports one T cell receptor beta chain. Antigen: not known. The CDR3 extends over 15 amino acids. The germline gives CDR1 SGHRS, CDR2 YFSETQ. Trimming removed 4 bases at V and 5 bases at J, with 19 bases between. Following an approximately 9-day culture, CD4+ T cells were purified. The infection with SARS-CoV-2 (confirmed by PCR) occurred in this person between March and December 2020. BNT162b2 vaccine or mRNA-1273 vaccine was given to participants in two doses. This sample is drawn from a study of vaccination effects on CD4 cells after COVID-19. Looking at the study overall: Before any sequencing was done, the ViraFEST assay used viral peptide pools to expand antigen-specific CD4+ T cells. Post-vaccine draws lagged the second dose by a median of 72 days. The study, taken as a whole, reports: Predominantly, the post-vaccine spike-reactive clones of convalescents comprised new vaccine-induced clones.

Here immunoSEQ multiplex PCR was the method, and the copy in TCRdb shows in-frame clones only, minus some. The sample consists of tens of thousands of clones, 76% of them appearing once. This clonotype was sampled from a human donor who had a prior SARS-CoV-2 infection. Sequencing was performed on CD4+ T cells from PBMCs cultured without peptide, taken after COVID-19 vaccination. The gene calls are TRBV5-1 and TRBJ2-7; D assignment may be TRBD1 or TRBD2 (7 bases each). The CDR3 nucleotides are TGCGCCAGCAGCCGAGGTGGGGAGGGGGCCCACGAGCAGTACTTC. This encodes CASSRGGEGAHEQYF.